This is a list of T cell receptor beta chains from one sample in a study of cytomegalovirus exposure and HLA in healthy donors. Profiled with immunoSEQ multiplex PCR; TCRdb holds only in-frame clones, not every one. The top ten clones hold over 0.95% of a sample with about 98,000 clones, 60% to 75% of them seen once. Sequences were obtained from PBMCs. The source of these receptors is a female donor in good health and CMV-seronegative. CDR3s include the opening cysteine and the closing phenylalanine or tryptophan. The D gene is left open where the match is weak.

d_call | j_call | v_call | cdr3_aa
TRBD2 | TRBJ2-1 | TRBV7-9 | CATLLPGLLSYNEQFF
TRBD1 | TRBJ1-2 | TRBV30 | CAWSVGQGGGYGYTF
. | TRBJ2-7 | TRBV29-1 | CSVYTGLEQYF
. | TRBJ2-6 | TRBV2 | CGGSSGANVLTF
TRBD1 | TRBJ1-6 | TRBV5-1 | CASSLEGQGKSPLHF
TRBD1 | TRBJ1-6 | TRBV5-8 | CASSRTGLINSPLHF
. | TRBJ1-6 | TRBV27 | CASSSTEASYNSPLHF
. | TRBJ2-1 | TRBV28 | CASSLGRYNEQFF
. | TRBJ1-3 | TRBV9 | CASSVEARDSGNTIYF
. | TRBJ1-1 | TRBV27 | CASSPAGATEAFF
TRBD2 | TRBJ2-1 | TRBV28 | CASSLLRLAGNNEQFF
. | TRBJ2-5 | TRBV7-3 | CASSLGSQETQYF
TRBD1 | . | TRBV23-1 | CASTPRDSNYEQYF
TRBD2 | TRBJ2-3 | TRBV2 | CASRDGTSLLADTQYF
. | TRBJ2-1 | TRBV12-1 | CASSFRPEPLAGGPLEQFF
. | TRBJ1-2 | TRBV19 | CASSPNGGGYTF
TRBD2 | TRBJ2-3 | TRBV4-2 | CASSLPTGTSDRRSSTDTQYF
. | TRBJ2-7 | TRBV4-1 | CASSPPGGSYEQYF